This T cell receptor (beta chain) is from a study of T-cell reconstitution after alpha-beta-depleted transplantation in children. For TCRbeta, the library was prepared with unique molecular identifiers. TCRdb reprocessed the PCR reads via MiXCR and lists one record per CDR3 protein. The data contain fewer than 700,000 distinct CDR3 sequences, roughly 23% of them singletons. Germline V lookup: CDR1 SGHNT, CDR2 YENEEA. V lost 2 bases and J 14 bases, leaving 13 bases between the germline ends. This CDR3 comprises 12 residues. This clonotype was seen at least ten times. V is TRBV11-3 and J is TRBJ2-1; TRBD1 might be the D (6 bases). This specimen was PBMCs, mostly from graft donor cells, taken 360 days after TCRalphabeta/CD19-depleted stem cell transplant. This sequence originates from a boy younger than two who had a stem cell transplant for acute myeloid leukemia, so the T cells may come from the graft donor. The CDR3 protein is CASSLSRGKEFF. The CDR3 DNA sequence: TGTGCCAGCAGCTTAAGTAGGGGGAAGGAGTTCTTC.